In its sample, the clone carrying this T cell receptor (beta chain) was seen once. The antigen is undetermined. The data derive from a study of CD4 T cells in relation to SARS-CoV-2 and coronaviruses. Study-wide background: The negative reference was HIV-1 Nef peptide pool or peptide-free culture. Shared crossreactive spike epitopes were mapped to their HLA restriction. The study's findings and limits: The cross-reactivity analysis covered only spike protein, not other viral proteins.

Per the germline V gene, CDR1 is SGHNT and CDR2 is YYREEE (reference sequence). The CDR3 runs 15 residues. Trimming removed 4 bases at V and 1 base at J, with 12 bases between. Method: immunoSEQ multiplex PCR; TCRdb's copy keeps in-frame clones and lacks some. The sample contains 20,000 to 30,000 clones, 76% of which appear only once. The unexposed donors gave CD4+ T cells in about 2010-2018, prior to COVID-19. After roughly ten days of culture, CD4+ T cells were isolated. Testing used SARS-CoV-2 S/N and four cold-coronavirus spikes on unexposed-donor CD4+ T cells, cells permitting. V is TRBV5-4 and J is TRBJ2-1, with D possibly matching TRBD2 (6 bases). The sequenced sample consisted of CD4+ T cells from PBMCs, cultured in vitro. The clonotype comes from a human donor in good health. CDR3 loop: CASSTPGASYNEQFF. CDR3 bases: TGTGCCAGCAGCACCCCGGGAGCGTCCTACAATGAGCAGTTCTTC.